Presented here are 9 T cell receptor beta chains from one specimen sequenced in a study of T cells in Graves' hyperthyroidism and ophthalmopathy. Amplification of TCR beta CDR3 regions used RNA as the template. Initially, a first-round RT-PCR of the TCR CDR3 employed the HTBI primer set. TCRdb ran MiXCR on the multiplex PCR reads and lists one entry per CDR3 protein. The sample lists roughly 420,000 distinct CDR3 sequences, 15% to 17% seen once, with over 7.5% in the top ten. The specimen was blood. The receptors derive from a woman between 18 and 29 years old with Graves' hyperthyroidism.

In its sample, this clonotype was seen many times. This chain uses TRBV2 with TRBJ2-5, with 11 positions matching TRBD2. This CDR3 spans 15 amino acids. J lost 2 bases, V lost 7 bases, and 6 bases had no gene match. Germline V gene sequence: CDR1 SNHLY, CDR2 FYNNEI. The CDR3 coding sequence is TGTGCCAGCAAACTAGCGGGAGAGCGACAAGAGACCCAGTACTTC. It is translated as CASKLAGERQETQYF.

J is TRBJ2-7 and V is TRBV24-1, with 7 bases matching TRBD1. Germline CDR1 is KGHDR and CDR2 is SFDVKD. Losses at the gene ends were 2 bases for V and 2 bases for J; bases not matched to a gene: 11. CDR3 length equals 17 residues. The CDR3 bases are TGTGCCACCAGTGATTACGTTGGGCAGGGGGACCCCTACGAGCAGTACTTC. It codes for CATSDYVGQGDPYEQYF.

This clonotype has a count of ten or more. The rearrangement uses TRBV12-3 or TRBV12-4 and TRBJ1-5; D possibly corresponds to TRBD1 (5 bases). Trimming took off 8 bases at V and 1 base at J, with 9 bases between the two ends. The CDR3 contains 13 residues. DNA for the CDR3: TGTGCCAGCCGGGACGGAAGCAATCAGCCCCAGCATTTT. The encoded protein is CASRDGSNQPQHF.

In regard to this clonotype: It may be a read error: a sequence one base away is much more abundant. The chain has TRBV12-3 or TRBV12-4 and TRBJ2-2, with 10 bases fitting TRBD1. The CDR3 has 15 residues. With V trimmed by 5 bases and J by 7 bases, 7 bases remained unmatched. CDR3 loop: CASSPRTGGDGELFF. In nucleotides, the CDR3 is TGTGCCAGCAGTCCCCGGACAGGGGGGGACGGGGAGCTGTTTTTT.

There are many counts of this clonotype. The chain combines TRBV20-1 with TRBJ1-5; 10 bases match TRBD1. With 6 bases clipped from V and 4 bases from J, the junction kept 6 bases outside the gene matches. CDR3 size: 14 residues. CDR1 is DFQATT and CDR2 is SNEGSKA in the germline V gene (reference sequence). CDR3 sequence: CSAPGTGDNQPQHF. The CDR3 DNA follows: TGCAGTGCGCCAGGGACAGGGGATAATCAGCCCCAGCATTTT.

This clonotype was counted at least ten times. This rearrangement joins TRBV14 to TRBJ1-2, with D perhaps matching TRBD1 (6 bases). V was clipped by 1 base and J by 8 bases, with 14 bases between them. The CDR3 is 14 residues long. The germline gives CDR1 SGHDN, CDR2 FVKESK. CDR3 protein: CASSQVAQGNGYTF. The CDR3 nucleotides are TGTGCCAGCAGCCAAGTAGCACAGGGTAACGGCTACACCTTC.

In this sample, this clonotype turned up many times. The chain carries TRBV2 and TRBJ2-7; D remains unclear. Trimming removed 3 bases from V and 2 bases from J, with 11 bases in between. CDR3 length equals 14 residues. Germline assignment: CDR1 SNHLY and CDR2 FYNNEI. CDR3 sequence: CASSDSLRPYEQYF. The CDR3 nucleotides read TGTGCCAGCAGTGACTCGCTGAGGCCCTACGAGCAGTACTTC.

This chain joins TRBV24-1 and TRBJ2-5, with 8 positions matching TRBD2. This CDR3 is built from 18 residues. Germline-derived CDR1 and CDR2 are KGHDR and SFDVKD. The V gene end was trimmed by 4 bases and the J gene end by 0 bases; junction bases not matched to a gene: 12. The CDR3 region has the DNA TGTGCCACCAGTGACACCAAGGGGAGTAGCGGGAACCAAGAGACCCAGTACTTC. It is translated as CATSDTKGSSGNQETQYF.

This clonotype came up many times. CDR3 region: CASSLASGETDEQYF. For the CDR3, the DNA is TGTGCCAGCAGTTTAGCTAGCGGGGAAACAGACGAGCAGTACTTC. The rearrangement links TRBV28 to TRBJ2-7, with 9 bases that match TRBD2. There are 15 residues in the CDR3. Germline V lookup: CDR1 MDHEN, CDR2 SYDVKM. V lost 2 bases and J lost 5; bases outside the gene matches: 7.